A selection of T cell receptor beta chains follows, all from one sample in a study of response to subunit inactivated influenza vaccine. TCRdb fed the RT-PCR reads into MiXCR, producing one record per CDR3 protein. This sample has roughly 630,000 distinct CDR3 sequences, with 13% to 15% found just once. This specimen consisted of PBMCs from blood, obtained roughly 15 days before vaccination. Receptors originate from a man aged 45 to 65 who received an inactivated influenza vaccine. Each CDR3 is given with its conserved first and last residue. D genes are given only for firm matches. Clone size is given for some rows only: seen once, a few or many times, or a class if the clone is expanded.

d_gene: NA; abundance: few; v_gene: TRBV6-1; j_gene: TRBJ1-5; CDR3nt: TGTGCCAGTACAGACACTAGGAATCAGCCCCAGCATTTT; CDR3aa: CASTDTRNQPQHF
d_gene: NA; abundance: NA; v_gene: TRBV2; j_gene: TRBJ1-5; CDR3nt: TGTGCCAGCAGACAGAGCAATAGCAATCAGCCCCAGCATTTT; CDR3aa: CASRQSNSNQPQHF
d_gene: TRBD2; abundance: few; v_gene: TRBV28; j_gene: TRBJ2-4; CDR3nt: TGTGCCAGCAGTCCCTTGAGGGGACTAGCGGGAAGGGCCAAAAACATTCAGTACTTC; CDR3aa: CASSPLRGLAGRAKNIQYF
d_gene: TRBD2; abundance: few; v_gene: TRBV15; j_gene: TRBJ2-7; CDR3nt: TGTGCCACCAGCAGAGCCCGGGGGGTGGTAGGGGAGCAGTACTTC; CDR3aa: CATSRARGVVGEQYF
d_gene: NA; abundance: NA; v_gene: TRBV7-9; j_gene: TRBJ2-5; CDR3nt: TGTGCCAGCAGCTCCTGGGCCTCTACGGGGGAGACCCAGTACTTC; CDR3aa: CASSSWASTGETQYF
d_gene: TRBD1; abundance: NA; v_gene: TRBV29-1; j_gene: TRBJ2-5; CDR3nt: TGCAGCGTGAAGACAGGGGGAAGGTCATTGGAGACCCAGTACTTC; CDR3aa: CSVKTGGRSLETQYF
d_gene: TRBD1; abundance: NA; v_gene: TRBV20-1; j_gene: TRBJ1-1; CDR3nt: TGCAGTGCTAGAGATAAGGACAGGGCGTACACTGAAGCTTTCTTT; CDR3aa: CSARDKDRAYTEAFF
d_gene: NA; abundance: once; v_gene: TRBV11-2; j_gene: TRBJ2-3; CDR3nt: TGTGCCAGCAGCTTAACCTGGACCATCTCCACAGATACGCAGTATTTT; CDR3aa: CASSLTWTISTDTQYF
d_gene: NA; abundance: NA; v_gene: TRBV3-1; j_gene: TRBJ1-1; CDR3nt: TGTGCCAGCAGCCAAGACAGCTCGGGCACTGAAGCTTTCTTT; CDR3aa: CASSQDSSGTEAFF
d_gene: TRBD1; abundance: NA; v_gene: TRBV6-1; j_gene: TRBJ2-7; CDR3nt: TGTGCCAGCAGTCAAGCTCTCAACAGGGGGTCCGGCGAGCAGTACTTC; CDR3aa: CASSQALNRGSGEQYF
d_gene: NA; abundance: NA; v_gene: TRBV2; j_gene: TRBJ2-1; CDR3nt: TGTGCCAGCAAGGGCAGGGCAACTAATGAGCAGTTCTTC; CDR3aa: CASKGRATNEQFF
d_gene: NA; abundance: NA; v_gene: TRBV28; j_gene: TRBJ2-7; CDR3nt: TGTGCCAGCAGTTTACCGGGGACCGAGCAGTACTTC; CDR3aa: CASSLPGTEQYF
d_gene: NA; abundance: few; v_gene: TRBV28; j_gene: TRBJ1-5; CDR3nt: TGTGCCAGCAGTTTTGGTACAGTTCTTAGCAATCAGCCCCAGCATTTT; CDR3aa: CASSFGTVLSNQPQHF
d_gene: TRBD2; abundance: many; v_gene: TRBV12-3/TRBV12-4; j_gene: TRBJ2-5; CDR3nt: TGTGCCAGCAGTTTTATACTAGCGGGGGCGGAGACCCAGTACTTC; CDR3aa: CASSFILAGAETQYF
d_gene: NA; abundance: many; v_gene: TRBV5-1; j_gene: TRBJ2-2; CDR3nt: TGCGCCAGCAGCCCGGGACACAACACCGGGGAGCTGTTTTTT; CDR3aa: CASSPGHNTGELFF
d_gene: NA; abundance: many; v_gene: TRBV9; j_gene: TRBJ2-1; CDR3nt: TGTGCCAGCAGCGTAGTAGGGACAAACTACAATGAGCAGTTCTTC; CDR3aa: CASSVVGTNYNEQFF
d_gene: NA; abundance: NA; v_gene: TRBV11-2; j_gene: TRBJ2-5; CDR3nt: TGTGCCAGCAGCTTAGATCGTATGGAGACCCAGTACTTC; CDR3aa: CASSLDRMETQYF
d_gene: NA; abundance: NA; v_gene: TRBV28; j_gene: TRBJ1-6; CDR3nt: TGTGCCAGCAGTTCCGGTTGGAATTCACCCCTCCACTTT; CDR3aa: CASSSGWNSPLHF
d_gene: NA; abundance: many; v_gene: TRBV4-1; j_gene: TRBJ2-7; CDR3nt: TGCGCCAGCAGCCAGCCTCGACAGGCCTACGAGCAGTACTTC; CDR3aa: CASSQPRQAYEQYF
d_gene: NA; abundance: NA; v_gene: TRBV11-2; j_gene: TRBJ1-2; CDR3nt: TGTGCCAGCAGCTTAGGTGGAGGGGAGACGGGCTACACCTTC; CDR3aa: CASSLGGGETGYTF
d_gene: NA; abundance: many; v_gene: TRBV24-1; j_gene: TRBJ2-1; CDR3nt: TGTGCCACCAGCGGTAGGGGGGGGGACAATGAGCAGTTCTTC; CDR3aa: CATSGRGGDNEQFF
d_gene: TRBD2; abundance: NA; v_gene: TRBV7-9; j_gene: TRBJ2-3; CDR3nt: TGTGCCAGCAGCTTAGCCCGGGGACTAGACACAGATACGCAGTATTTT; CDR3aa: CASSLARGLDTDTQYF
d_gene: NA; abundance: many; v_gene: TRBV6-1; j_gene: TRBJ2-3; CDR3nt: TGTGCCAGCAGTCTCACAGTATCCCACACAGATACGCAGTATTTT; CDR3aa: CASSLTVSHTDTQYF
d_gene: TRBD2; abundance: NA; v_gene: TRBV12-3/TRBV12-4; j_gene: TRBJ2-3; CDR3nt: TGTGCCAGCAGCGACGGGAGCACAGCGGGGGGAACGCAGTATTTT; CDR3aa: CASSDGSTAGGTQYF
d_gene: TRBD2; abundance: few; v_gene: TRBV11-1; j_gene: TRBJ2-1; CDR3nt: TGTGCCAGCAGCTTATATCTCGTACCGGGACTAGGGTCCTACAATGAGCAGTTCTTC; CDR3aa: CASSLYLVPGLGSYNEQFF
d_gene: NA; abundance: NA; v_gene: TRBV3-1; j_gene: TRBJ1-2; CDR3nt: TGTGCCAGCAGCCAGACAGCGTACTATGGCTACACCTTC; CDR3aa: CASSQTAYYGYTF
d_gene: NA; abundance: NA; v_gene: TRBV30; j_gene: TRBJ2-7; CDR3nt: TGTGCCTGGAGTACGAAGGGCTACGAGCAGTACTTC; CDR3aa: CAWSTKGYEQYF
d_gene: TRBD2; abundance: few; v_gene: TRBV7-2; j_gene: TRBJ2-7; CDR3nt: TGTGCCAGCAGCCAGGTAGCGGGAGGGCCAAACGAGCAGTACTTC; CDR3aa: CASSQVAGGPNEQYF
d_gene: NA; abundance: few; v_gene: TRBV27; j_gene: TRBJ1-6; CDR3nt: TGTGCCAGCAGTTCCCTAGGGGCTAATTCACCCCTCCACTTT; CDR3aa: CASSSLGANSPLHF
d_gene: NA; abundance: many; v_gene: TRBV5-1; j_gene: TRBJ2-1; CDR3nt: TGCGCCAGCAGCTTGGACGGGAATAGCTACAATGAGCAGTTCTTC; CDR3aa: CASSLDGNSYNEQFF
d_gene: NA; abundance: once; v_gene: TRBV29-1; j_gene: TRBJ1-1; CDR3nt: TGCAGCGTTGAAGCCCCGTCTTACCCTGAAGCTTTCTTT; CDR3aa: CSVEAPSYPEAFF
d_gene: TRBD1; abundance: many; v_gene: TRBV7-2; j_gene: TRBJ1-6; CDR3nt: TGTGCCAGCAGTTATCGACAGGGGGCAAATAATTCACCCCTCCACTTT; CDR3aa: CASSYRQGANNSPLHF
d_gene: TRBD2; abundance: few; v_gene: TRBV20-1; j_gene: TRBJ2-6; CDR3nt: TGCAGTGCTACGGGACTAGCCGACTCTGGGGCCAACGTCCTGACTTTC; CDR3aa: CSATGLADSGANVLTF
d_gene: TRBD1; abundance: NA; v_gene: TRBV5-1; j_gene: TRBJ1-4; CDR3nt: TGCGCCAGCAGCCGGGGGGACAGGGTTTCGCCTAATGAAAAACTGTTTTTT; CDR3aa: CASSRGDRVSPNEKLFF
d_gene: TRBD2; abundance: few; v_gene: TRBV20-1; j_gene: TRBJ2-1; CDR3nt: TGCAGTGCTAGAACACTAGCGGGGGTTCTTGAGCAGTTCTTC; CDR3aa: CSARTLAGVLEQFF
d_gene: NA; abundance: NA; v_gene: TRBV10-3; j_gene: TRBJ2-7; CDR3nt: TGTGCCACCAAGAATAACGACGAGCAGTACTTC; CDR3aa: CATKNNDEQYF
d_gene: TRBD1; abundance: many; v_gene: TRBV5-1; j_gene: TRBJ2-7; CDR3nt: TGCGCCAGCAGCACCGAAACGGGACAGGGTCCCTACGAGCAGTACTTC; CDR3aa: CASSTETGQGPYEQYF
d_gene: NA; abundance: NA; v_gene: TRBV6-5; j_gene: TRBJ2-7; CDR3nt: TGTGCCAGCAGTTACGGGCCGGCGGGATCCATAAGCTACGAGCAGTACTTC; CDR3aa: CASSYGPAGSISYEQYF
d_gene: NA; abundance: few; v_gene: TRBV9; j_gene: TRBJ2-7; CDR3nt: TGTGCCAGCAGCGTAGCGTCGGGGCTTTCCTACGAGCAGTACTTC; CDR3aa: CASSVASGLSYEQYF
d_gene: TRBD1; abundance: few; v_gene: TRBV20-1; j_gene: TRBJ1-1; CDR3nt: TGCAGTGCTAGAGACCGATTGACAGGGTTTGGCACTGAAGCTTTCTTT; CDR3aa: CSARDRLTGFGTEAFF
d_gene: NA; abundance: many; v_gene: TRBV7-2; j_gene: TRBJ2-2; CDR3nt: TGTGCCAGCAGCATTAGAGGGAACACCGGGGAGCTGTTTTTT; CDR3aa: CASSIRGNTGELFF
d_gene: NA; abundance: few; v_gene: TRBV9; j_gene: TRBJ1-3; CDR3nt: TGTGCCAGCAGCGTAGGAGGTCGGGCCGGTGGAAACACCATATATTTT; CDR3aa: CASSVGGRAGGNTIYF
d_gene: TRBD2; abundance: NA; v_gene: TRBV5-1; j_gene: TRBJ2-7; CDR3nt: TGCGCCAGCAGCTTAGCGGGAGGTAAAGAGCAGTACTTC; CDR3aa: CASSLAGGKEQYF
d_gene: NA; abundance: NA; v_gene: TRBV25-1; j_gene: TRBJ2-7; CDR3nt: TGTGCCAGCAGCAAGATGGACGGTGGCTACGAGCAGTACTTC; CDR3aa: CASSKMDGGYEQYF
d_gene: TRBD1; abundance: NA; v_gene: TRBV20-1; j_gene: TRBJ2-2; CDR3nt: TGCAGTGCTCGGACAGGGTCAGCCACCGGGGAGCTGTTTTTT; CDR3aa: CSARTGSATGELFF
d_gene: TRBD1; abundance: few; v_gene: TRBV5-1; j_gene: TRBJ1-5; CDR3nt: TGCGCCAGCAGCTTGGATCCTGGGACAGAGCAGCCCCAGCATTTT; CDR3aa: CASSLDPGTEQPQHF
d_gene: NA; abundance: many; v_gene: TRBV7-8; j_gene: TRBJ2-7; CDR3nt: TGTGCCAGCAGCTTCTCCAGGGTTACCTCCTACGAGCAGTACTTC; CDR3aa: CASSFSRVTSYEQYF
d_gene: NA; abundance: NA; v_gene: TRBV18; j_gene: TRBJ2-7; CDR3nt: TGTGCCAGCTCACCAGAGGCGAGCTCCTACGAGCAGTACTTC; CDR3aa: CASSPEASSYEQYF
d_gene: NA; abundance: NA; v_gene: TRBV15; j_gene: TRBJ1-4; CDR3nt: TGTGCCACGGCCGAGGGGCTTAATGAAAAACTGTTTTTT; CDR3aa: CATAEGLNEKLFF
d_gene: NA; abundance: medium-sized; v_gene: TRBV29-1; j_gene: TRBJ2-7; CDR3nt: TGCAGCGCCGAGACAGACTACACCTACGAGCAGTACTTC; CDR3aa: CSAETDYTYEQYF
d_gene: NA; abundance: few; v_gene: TRBV29-1; j_gene: TRBJ2-1; CDR3nt: TGCAGCGTTGGGGAGCGAAATGAGCAGTTCTTC; CDR3aa: CSVGERNEQFF
d_gene: NA; abundance: few; v_gene: TRBV14; j_gene: TRBJ1-1; CDR3nt: TGTGCCAGCAGCCACTTAACCGGGCCTAGGAACACTGAAGCTTTCTTT; CDR3aa: CASSHLTGPRNTEAFF
d_gene: TRBD1; abundance: NA; v_gene: TRBV19; j_gene: TRBJ2-1; CDR3nt: TGTGCCAGTAGCCCGGGACAGGGGAGAAACTACAATGAGCAGTTCTTC; CDR3aa: CASSPGQGRNYNEQFF
d_gene: NA; abundance: few; v_gene: TRBV5-1; j_gene: TRBJ2-3; CDR3nt: TGCGCCAGCAGCTTGGAGGGGACCGGGGTAGATACGCAGTATTTT; CDR3aa: CASSLEGTGVDTQYF
d_gene: TRBD2; abundance: NA; v_gene: TRBV11-2; j_gene: TRBJ2-7; CDR3nt: TGTGCCAGCAGCTCCCTTAGCGGGGAGGCCTACGAGCAGTACTTC; CDR3aa: CASSSLSGEAYEQYF
d_gene: TRBD1; abundance: few; v_gene: TRBV28; j_gene: TRBJ1-6; CDR3nt: TGTGCCAGCAGTACCGGACAGGGAGGGGTCTATAATTCACCCCTCCACTTT; CDR3aa: CASSTGQGGVYNSPLHF
d_gene: TRBD2; abundance: many; v_gene: TRBV5-1; j_gene: TRBJ2-1; CDR3nt: TGCGCCAGCAGCTCCTATGTAACCGGGACTAGCGCCATCAATGAGCAGTTCTTC; CDR3aa: CASSSYVTGTSAINEQFF